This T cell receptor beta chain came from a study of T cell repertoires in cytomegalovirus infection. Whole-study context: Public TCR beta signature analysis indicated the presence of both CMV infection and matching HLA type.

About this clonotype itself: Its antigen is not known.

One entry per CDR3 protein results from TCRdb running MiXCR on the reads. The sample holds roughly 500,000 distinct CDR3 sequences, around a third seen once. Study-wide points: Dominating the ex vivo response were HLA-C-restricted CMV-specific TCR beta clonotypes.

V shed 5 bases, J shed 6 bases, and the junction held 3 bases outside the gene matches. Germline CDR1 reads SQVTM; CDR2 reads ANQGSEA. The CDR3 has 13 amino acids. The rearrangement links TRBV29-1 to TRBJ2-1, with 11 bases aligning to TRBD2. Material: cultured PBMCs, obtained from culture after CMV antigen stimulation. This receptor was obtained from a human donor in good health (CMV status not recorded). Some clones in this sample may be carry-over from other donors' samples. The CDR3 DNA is TGCAGCGTTTTAGCGGGAGGGATCAATGAGCAGTTCTTC. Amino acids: CSVLAGGINEQFF.